This T cell receptor beta chain comes out of a study of blood T cells in healthy people across ages. The second PCR ran roughly 7 to 11 cycles with a sample-barcoded 5' primer and J-beta primers. The template-switch adaptor, which had 12 random nucleotides, put a tag on each cDNA molecule. The study obtained at least 2.5 million CDR3-containing paired-end reads from every sample. MiXCR, run by TCRdb on the 5' RACE reads, gives a single entry per CDR3 protein. The table includes almost 550,000 distinct CDR3 sequences, 20% to 30% detected once. Study-level findings and limits: Whereas aged donors had fewer naive CD4+ cells, long-lived donors had more of them and higher diversity. Older age coincided with a roughly linear decline in TCR beta diversity per million T cells.

The CDR3 extends over 12 amino acids. Trimming removed 2 bases at V and 0 bases at J, with 4 bases between. Per germline, CDR1 SQVTM and CDR2 ANQGSEA. In the case of this clonotype: The antigen remains unidentified.

The sample also formed part of further work on T cells of mothers and their children.

The sequencing sample was made of blood. This receptor was identified in a boy aged 5 to 17 in good health. The chain employs TRBV29-1 and TRBJ1-2; D gene unclear. CDR3 sequence: CSVEQTNYGYTF. Written as DNA, the CDR3 is TGCAGCGTTGAACAGACTAACTATGGCTACACCTTC.